This T cell receptor beta chain originates from a study of blood T cell repertoires in COVID-19. Sequencing was performed with immunoSEQ multiplex PCR; in TCRdb, only in-frame clones are kept and a portion is missing. The data contain some 39,000 clones, more than 70% of them singletons. Between the trimmed V and J ends, which lost 5 bases and 3 bases, there was a span of 17 bases. The CDR3 contains 15 residues. From germline, CDR1 is MNHEY and CDR2 SVGAGI. The chain combines TRBV6-5 with TRBJ2-7; a possible D gene is TRBD2 (6 bases). Specimen: peripheral blood. The source is a man aged 55 to 70 with acute or convalescent COVID-19. This CDR3 is CASSHTGTSGYEQYF. The CDR3 nucleotides are TGTGCCAGCAGTCATACCGGGACTTCAGGCTACGAGCAGTACTTC.